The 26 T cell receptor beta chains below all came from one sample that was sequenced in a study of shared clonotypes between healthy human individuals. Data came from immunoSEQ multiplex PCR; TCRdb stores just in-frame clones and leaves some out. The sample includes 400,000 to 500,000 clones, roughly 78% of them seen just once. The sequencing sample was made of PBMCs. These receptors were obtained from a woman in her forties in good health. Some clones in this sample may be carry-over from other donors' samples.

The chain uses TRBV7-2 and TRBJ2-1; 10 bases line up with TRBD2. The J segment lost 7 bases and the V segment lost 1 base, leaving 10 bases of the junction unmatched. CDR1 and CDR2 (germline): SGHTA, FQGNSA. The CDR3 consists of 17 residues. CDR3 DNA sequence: TGTGCCAGCAGCTTAGGCCTAGCGGGAGTCGTTGGGAATGAGCAGTTCTTC. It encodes CASSLGLAGVVGNEQFF.

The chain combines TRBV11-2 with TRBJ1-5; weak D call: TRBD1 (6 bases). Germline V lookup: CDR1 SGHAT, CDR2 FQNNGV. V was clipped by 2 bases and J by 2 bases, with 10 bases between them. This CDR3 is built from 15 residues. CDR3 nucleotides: TGTGCCAGCAGCTTAAGTTCAGGGGGCAATCAGCCCCAGCATTTT. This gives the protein CASSLSSGGNQPQHF.

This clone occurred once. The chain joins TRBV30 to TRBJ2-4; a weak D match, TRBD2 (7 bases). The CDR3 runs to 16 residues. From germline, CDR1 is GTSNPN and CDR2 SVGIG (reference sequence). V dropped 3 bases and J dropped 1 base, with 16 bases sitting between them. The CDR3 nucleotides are TGTGCCTGGAGCGGGGGGCAGGGTATGGCCAAAAACATTCAGTACTTC. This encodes CAWSGGQGMAKNIQYF.

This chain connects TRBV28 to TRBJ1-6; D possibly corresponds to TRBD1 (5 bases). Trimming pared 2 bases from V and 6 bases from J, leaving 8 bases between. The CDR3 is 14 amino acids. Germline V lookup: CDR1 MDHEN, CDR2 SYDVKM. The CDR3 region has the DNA TGTGCCAGCAGTTTACACGGGGGTAATTCACCCCTCCACTTT. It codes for CASSLHGGNSPLHF.

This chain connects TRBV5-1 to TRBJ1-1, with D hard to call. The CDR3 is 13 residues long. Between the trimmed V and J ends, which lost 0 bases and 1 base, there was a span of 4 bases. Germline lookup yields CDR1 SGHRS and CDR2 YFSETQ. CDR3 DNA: TGCGCCAGCAGCTTGGCGGGGAACACTGAAGCTTTCTTT. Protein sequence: CASSLAGNTEAFF.

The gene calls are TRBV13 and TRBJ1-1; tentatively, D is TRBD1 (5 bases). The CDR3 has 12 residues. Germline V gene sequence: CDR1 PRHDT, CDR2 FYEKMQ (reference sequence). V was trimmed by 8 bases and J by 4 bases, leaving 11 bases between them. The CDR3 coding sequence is TGTGCCAGCCTCAGGGAGGCCACTGAAGCTTTCTTT. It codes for CASLREATEAFF.

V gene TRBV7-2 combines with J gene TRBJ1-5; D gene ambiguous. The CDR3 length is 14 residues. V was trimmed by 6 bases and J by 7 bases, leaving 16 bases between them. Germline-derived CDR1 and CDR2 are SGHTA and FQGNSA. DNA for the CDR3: TGTGCCAGCAGTTACCGTACGGGCGGACAGCCCCAGCATTTT. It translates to CASSYRTGGQPQHF.

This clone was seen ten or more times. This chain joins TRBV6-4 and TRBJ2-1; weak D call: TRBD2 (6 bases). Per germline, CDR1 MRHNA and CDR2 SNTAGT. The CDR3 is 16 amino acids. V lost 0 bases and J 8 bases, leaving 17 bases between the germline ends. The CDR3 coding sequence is TGTGCCAGCAGTGACTCCATGGCGGGACCTACGGATGAGCAGTTCTTC. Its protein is CASSDSMAGPTDEQFF.

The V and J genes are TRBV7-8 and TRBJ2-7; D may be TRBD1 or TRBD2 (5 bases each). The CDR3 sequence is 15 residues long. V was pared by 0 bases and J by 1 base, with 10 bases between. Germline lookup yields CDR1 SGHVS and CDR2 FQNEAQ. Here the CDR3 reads CASSLAGTVSYEQYF. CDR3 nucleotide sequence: TGTGCCAGCAGCTTAGCGGGGACGGTTTCCTACGAGCAGTACTTC. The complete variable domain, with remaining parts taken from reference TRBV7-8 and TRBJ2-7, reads GAGVSQSPRYKVAKRGQDVALRCDPISGHVSLFWYQQALGQGPEFLTYFQNEAQLDKSGLPSDRFFAERPEGSVSTLKIQRTQQEDSAVYLCASSLAGTVSYEQYFGPGTRLTVT.

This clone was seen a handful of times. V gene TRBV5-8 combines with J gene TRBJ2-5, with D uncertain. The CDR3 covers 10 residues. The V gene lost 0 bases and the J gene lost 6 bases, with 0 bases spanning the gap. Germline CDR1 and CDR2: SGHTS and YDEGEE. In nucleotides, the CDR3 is TGTGCCAGCAGCTTGGAGACCCAGTACTTC. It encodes CASSLETQYF.

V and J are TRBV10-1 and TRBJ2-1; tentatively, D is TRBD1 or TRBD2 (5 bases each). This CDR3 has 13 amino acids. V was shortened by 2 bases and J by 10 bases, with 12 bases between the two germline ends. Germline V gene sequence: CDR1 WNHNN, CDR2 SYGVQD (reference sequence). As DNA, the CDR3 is TGCGCCAGCAGTGAGCTGAACGGGGACGAGCAGTTCTTC. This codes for CASSELNGDEQFF.

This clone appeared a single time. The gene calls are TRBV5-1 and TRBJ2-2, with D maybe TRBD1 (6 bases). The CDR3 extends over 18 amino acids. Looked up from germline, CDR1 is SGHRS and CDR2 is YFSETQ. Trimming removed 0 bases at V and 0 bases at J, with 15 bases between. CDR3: CASSLASGDTSNTGELFF. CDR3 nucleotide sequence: TGCGCCAGCAGCTTGGCTTCAGGGGACACCTCGAACACCGGGGAGCTGTTTTTT.

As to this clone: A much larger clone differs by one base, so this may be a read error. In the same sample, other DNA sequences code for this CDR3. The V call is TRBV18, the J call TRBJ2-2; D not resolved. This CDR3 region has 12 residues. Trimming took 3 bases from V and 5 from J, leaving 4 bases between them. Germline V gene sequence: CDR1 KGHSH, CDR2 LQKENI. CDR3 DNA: TGTGCCAGCTCACCGGGAACCGGGGAGCTGTTTTTT. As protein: CASSPGTGELFF.

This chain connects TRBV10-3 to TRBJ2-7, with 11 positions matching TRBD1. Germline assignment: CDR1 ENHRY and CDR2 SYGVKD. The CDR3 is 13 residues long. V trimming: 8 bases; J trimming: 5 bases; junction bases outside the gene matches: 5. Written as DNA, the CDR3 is TGTGCCATCGCGGACAGGGGGCGCGACGAGCAGTACTTC. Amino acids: CAIADRGRDEQYF.

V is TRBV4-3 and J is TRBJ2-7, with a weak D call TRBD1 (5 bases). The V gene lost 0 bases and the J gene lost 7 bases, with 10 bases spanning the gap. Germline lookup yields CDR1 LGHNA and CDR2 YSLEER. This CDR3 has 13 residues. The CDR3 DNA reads TGCGCCAGCAGCCAAGATCTAGGGGTTGAGCAGTACTTC. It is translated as CASSQDLGVEQYF.

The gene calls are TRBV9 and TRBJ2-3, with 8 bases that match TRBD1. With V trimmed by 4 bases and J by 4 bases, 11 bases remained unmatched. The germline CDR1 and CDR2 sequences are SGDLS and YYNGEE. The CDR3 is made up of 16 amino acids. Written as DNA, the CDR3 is TGTGCCAGCAGCCCTAGGACAGGGAGTATTGCAGATACGCAGTATTTT. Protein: CASSPRTGSIADTQYF.

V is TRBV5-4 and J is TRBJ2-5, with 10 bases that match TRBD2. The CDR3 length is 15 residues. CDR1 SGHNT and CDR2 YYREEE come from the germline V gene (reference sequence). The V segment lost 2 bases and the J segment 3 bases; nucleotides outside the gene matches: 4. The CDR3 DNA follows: TGTGCCAGCAGCTTTTTTCTAGCGGGGGAAGAGACCCAGTACTTC. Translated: CASSFFLAGEETQYF. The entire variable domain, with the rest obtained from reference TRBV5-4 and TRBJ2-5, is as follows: ETGVTQSPTHLIKTRGQQVTLRCSSQSGHNTVSWYQQALGQGPQFIFQYYREEENGRGNFPPRFSGLQFPNYSSELNVNALELDDSALYLCASSFFLAGEETQYFGPGTRLLVL.

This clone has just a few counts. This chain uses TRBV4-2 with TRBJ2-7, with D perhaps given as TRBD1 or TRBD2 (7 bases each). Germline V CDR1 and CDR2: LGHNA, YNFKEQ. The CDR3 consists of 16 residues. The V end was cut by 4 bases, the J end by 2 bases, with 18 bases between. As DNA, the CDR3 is TGTGCCAGCAGCCGATCCCTCGGGGGGACAGCCTACGAGCAGTACTTC. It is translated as CASSRSLGGTAYEQYF.

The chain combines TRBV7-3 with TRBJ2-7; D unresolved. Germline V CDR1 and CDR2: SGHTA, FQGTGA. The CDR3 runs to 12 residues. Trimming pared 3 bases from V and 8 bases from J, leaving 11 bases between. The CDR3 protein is CASSFPGRKQYF. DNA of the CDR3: TGTGCCAGCAGCTTCCCCGGACGGAAGCAGTACTTC.

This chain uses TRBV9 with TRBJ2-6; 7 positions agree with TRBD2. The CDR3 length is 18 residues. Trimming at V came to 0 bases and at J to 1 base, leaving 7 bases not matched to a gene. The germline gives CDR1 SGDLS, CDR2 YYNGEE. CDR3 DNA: TGTGCCAGCAGCGTAGCTTCTCCCGGGGGGTCTGGGGCCAACGTCCTGACTTTC. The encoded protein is CASSVASPGGSGANVLTF. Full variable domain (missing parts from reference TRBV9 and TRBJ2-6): DSGVTQTPKHLITATGQRVTLRCSPRSGDLSVYWYQQSLDQGLQFLIQYYNGEERAKGNILERFSAQQFPDLHSELNLSSLELGDSALYFCASSVASPGGSGANVLTFGAGSRLTVL.

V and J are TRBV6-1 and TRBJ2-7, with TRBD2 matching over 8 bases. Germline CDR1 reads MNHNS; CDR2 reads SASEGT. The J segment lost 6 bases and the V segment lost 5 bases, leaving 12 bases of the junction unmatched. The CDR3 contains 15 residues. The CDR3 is CASSIIAGPLGEQYF. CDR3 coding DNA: TGTGCCAGCAGTATCATAGCGGGACCCCTGGGCGAGCAGTACTTC.

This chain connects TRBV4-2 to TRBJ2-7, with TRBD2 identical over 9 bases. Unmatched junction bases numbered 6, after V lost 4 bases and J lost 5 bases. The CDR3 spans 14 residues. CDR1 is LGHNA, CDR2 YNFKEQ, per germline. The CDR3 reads CASSRLAGVDEQYF. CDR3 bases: TGTGCCAGCAGCCGATTAGCGGGAGTGGACGAGCAGTACTTC.

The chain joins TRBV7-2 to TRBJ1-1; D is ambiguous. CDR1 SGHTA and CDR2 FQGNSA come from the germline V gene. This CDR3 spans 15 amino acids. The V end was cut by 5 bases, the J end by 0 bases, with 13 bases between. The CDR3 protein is CASSLPRLMNTEAFF. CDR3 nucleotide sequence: TGTGCCAGCAGCCTGCCCCGGCTCATGAACACTGAAGCTTTCTTT.

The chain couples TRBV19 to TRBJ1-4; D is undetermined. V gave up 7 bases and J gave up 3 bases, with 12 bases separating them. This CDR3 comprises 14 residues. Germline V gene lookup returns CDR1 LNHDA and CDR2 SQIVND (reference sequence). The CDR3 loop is CASTPGRANEKLFF. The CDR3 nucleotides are TGTGCCAGTACCCCAGGAAGGGCTAATGAAAAACTGTTTTTT.

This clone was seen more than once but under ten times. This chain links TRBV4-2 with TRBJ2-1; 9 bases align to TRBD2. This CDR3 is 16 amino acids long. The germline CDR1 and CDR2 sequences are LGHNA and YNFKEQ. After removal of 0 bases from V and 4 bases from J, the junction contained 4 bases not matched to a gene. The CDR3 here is CASSQDGLAKYNEQFF. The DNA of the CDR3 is TGTGCCAGCAGCCAAGACGGACTAGCGAAATACAATGAGCAGTTCTTC.

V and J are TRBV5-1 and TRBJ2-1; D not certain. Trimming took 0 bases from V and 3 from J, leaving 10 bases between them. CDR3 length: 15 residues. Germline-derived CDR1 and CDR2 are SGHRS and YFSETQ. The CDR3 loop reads CASSLVSNDYNEQFF. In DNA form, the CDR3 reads TGCGCCAGCAGCTTGGTCAGTAATGACTACAATGAGCAGTTCTTC.